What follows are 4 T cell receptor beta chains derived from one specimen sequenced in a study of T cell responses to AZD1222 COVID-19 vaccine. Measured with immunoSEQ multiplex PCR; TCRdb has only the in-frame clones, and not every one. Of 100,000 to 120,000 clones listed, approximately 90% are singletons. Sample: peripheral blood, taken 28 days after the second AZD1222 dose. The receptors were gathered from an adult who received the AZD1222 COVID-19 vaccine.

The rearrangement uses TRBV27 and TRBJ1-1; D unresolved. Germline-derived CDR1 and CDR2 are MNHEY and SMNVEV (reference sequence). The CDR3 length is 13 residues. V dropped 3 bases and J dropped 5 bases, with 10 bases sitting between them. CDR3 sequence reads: CASSFGLGTEAFF. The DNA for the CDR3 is TGTGCCAGCAGTTTCGGTCTGGGGACTGAAGCTTTCTTT.

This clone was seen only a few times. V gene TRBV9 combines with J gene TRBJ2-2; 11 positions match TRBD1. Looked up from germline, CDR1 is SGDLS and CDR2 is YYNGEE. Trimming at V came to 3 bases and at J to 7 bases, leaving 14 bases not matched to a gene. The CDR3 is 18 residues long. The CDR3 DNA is TGTGCCAGCAGCGCCCTGAGTGGACAGGGGGCGAACGGCGGGGAGCTGTTTTTT. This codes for CASSALSGQGANGGELFF.

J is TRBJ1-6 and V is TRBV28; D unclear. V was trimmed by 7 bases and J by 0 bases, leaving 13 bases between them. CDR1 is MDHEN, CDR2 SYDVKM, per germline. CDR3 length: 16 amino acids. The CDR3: CASMGGPSSYNSPLHF. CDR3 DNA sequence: TGTGCCAGCATGGGCGGGCCGAGCTCCTATAATTCACCCCTCCACTTT. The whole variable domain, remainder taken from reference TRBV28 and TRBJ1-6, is DVKVTQSSRYLVKRTGEKVFLECVQDMDHENMFWYRQDPGLGLRLIYFSYDVKMKEKGDIPEGYSVSREKKERFSLILESASTNQTSMYLCASMGGPSSYNSPLHFGNGTRLTVT.

The chain's CDR3 is CASSLGTGSSYEQYF. In nucleotides, the CDR3 is TGTGCCAGCAGCCTAGGGACAGGGAGCTCCTACGAGCAGTACTTC. The V gene is TRBV7-7, the J gene TRBJ2-7; 9 nucleotides agree with TRBD1. Trimming took 5 bases from V and 0 from J; bases not matched to a gene: 5. Germline CDR1 reads SSHAT; CDR2 reads FNYEAQ (reference sequence). The CDR3 is 15 amino acids.